The rows below give T cell receptor beta chains drawn from one sample of a study of cytomegalovirus exposure and HLA in healthy donors. Produced via immunoSEQ multiplex PCR; TCRdb's table is partial and in-frame only. The table lists under 200,000 clones, 85% to 90% of them singletons. Sequenced input: PBMCs. Source of these receptors: a woman aged 30 to 39 in good health and CMV-seronegative. CDR3s include the opening cysteine and the closing phenylalanine or tryptophan. The D gene is left open where the match is weak. A clone size is listed for some rows: how often the clone was seen (once, few, many), or a class if it is expanded.

>TRBV27|NA|NA|TRBJ1-2
TGTGCCAGCAGTTCGTCAGGGGATGGCTACACCTTC
CASSSSGDGYTF
>TRBV4-2|NA|TRBD2|TRBJ2-3
TGTGCCAGCAGCCAAGATACCCAGCGGGGTACAGATACGCAGTATTTT
CASSQDTQRGTDTQYF
>TRBV4-3|NA|TRBD1|TRBJ2-7
TGCGCCAGCAGCCAAGGTTACAGGGGGTACGAGCAGTACTTC
CASSQGYRGYEQYF
>TRBV15|NA|NA|TRBJ2-2
TGTGCCACCAGCAGAGTGAACGGGGAGCTGTTTTTT
CATSRVNGELFF
>TRBV5-4|NA|TRBD1|TRBJ1-6
TGTGCCAGCAGCTTGGCTCTAGGGGGCCCAAATTCACCCCTCCACTTT
CASSLALGGPNSPLHF
>TRBV5-1|NA|TRBD1|TRBJ1-4
TGCGCCAGCAGCCCCGAACCCCGGGACAGGGGGGTTGAAAAACTGTTTTTT
CASSPEPRDRGVEKLFF
>TRBV10-2|NA|NA|TRBJ2-7
TGCGCCAGCAGTGAGTCGAACGAGCAGTACTTC
CASSESNEQYF
>TRBV19|many|NA|TRBJ1-5
TGTGCCAGTAGTATCAGGGGCAATCAGCCCCAGCATTTT
CASSIRGNQPQHF
>TRBV7-3|NA|TRBD2|TRBJ2-7
TGTGCCAGCAGCTCACCGGGACTAGCGGGAAGCGAGCAGTACTTC
CASSSPGLAGSEQYF
>TRBV5-1|once|TRBD1|TRBJ2-5
TGCGCCAGCAGCTTTAAGGACAGGGGGCTCGGGACCCAGTACTTC
CASSFKDRGLGTQYF
>TRBV5-6|NA|NA|TRBJ1-1
TGTGCCAGCAGGTTTCGGGGGAACAGGGCTGAAGCTTTCTTT
CASRFRGNRAEAFF
>TRBV6-1|NA|NA|TRBJ1-2
TGTGCCAGCAGTGACTCTGGCACGAACTATGGCTACACCTTC
CASSDSGTNYGYTF
>TRBV4-1|NA|NA|TRBJ2-5
TGCGCCAGCAGCCAAGAATTCGGCCAGCTGAGGGAGACCCAGTACTTC
CASSQEFGQLRETQYF
>TRBV6-5|NA|NA|TRBJ1-4
TGTGCCAGCAGTCGTAGGACGGCAACTAATGAAAAACTGTTTTTT
CASSRRTATNEKLFF
>TRBV19|NA|TRBD1|TRBJ2-7
TGTGCCAGTAGTATAAGACAGGGGCCCTACGAGCAGTACTTC
CASSIRQGPYEQYF
>TRBV5-1|NA|NA|TRBJ2-3
TGCGCCAGCAGCGATCAGGGACATAGCACAGATACGCAGTATTTT
CASSDQGHSTDTQYF
>TRBV27|NA|NA|TRBJ2-7
TGTGCCACCGGGGGGACACCGACCTCCTACGAGCAGTACTTC
CATGGTPTSYEQYF
>TRBV4-2|NA|NA|TRBJ2-7
TGTGCCAGCAGCCAAGTTGTGCTGGGAGACGAGCAGTACTTC
CASSQVVLGDEQYF
>TRBV19|NA|TRBD2|TRBJ2-4
TGTGCCAGTAGTAACTCGCGGGGGGGCCCGTCGTCCATTCAGTACTTC
CASSNSRGGPSSIQYF
>TRBV11-2|NA|NA|TRBJ1-3
TGTGCCAGCAGCTTAGCGGGGCAGCTGCAGTGGAACACCATATATTTT
CASSLAGQLQWNTIYF
>TRBV28|few|NA|TRBJ1-1
TGTGCCACGACACTTATGGAGAACACTGAAGCTTTCTTT
CATTLMENTEAFF
>TRBV5-1|once|NA|TRBJ2-7
TGCGCCAGCAGCTTGGCCATCGGTCAGGGGTCCGAGCAGTACTTC
CASSLAIGQGSEQYF
>TRBV7-9|NA|NA|TRBJ2-5
TGTGCCAGCAGCTTAGCCCGGGAGACCCAGTACTTC
CASSLARETQYF
>TRBV5-4|NA|NA|TRBJ2-3
TGTGCCAGCAGCTTGCAGCGGGGCACAGATACGCAGTATTTT
CASSLQRGTDTQYF
>TRBV6-5|NA|TRBD1|TRBJ2-1
TGTGCCAGCAGTTATTCAGGGGGCTCCTACAATGAGCAGTTCTTC
CASSYSGGSYNEQFF
>TRBV7-2|NA|NA|TRBJ1-1
TGTGCCAGCAGCTTAGACAGGGTAACTGAAGCTTTCTTT
CASSLDRVTEAFF
>TRBV29-1|NA|NA|TRBJ2-3
TGCAGCGTTGCCAAGGCCAACGCGAACACAGATACGCAGTATTTT
CSVAKANANTDTQYF
>TRBV4-3|NA|TRBD1|TRBJ1-2
TGCGCCAGCAGCCAAGATTTTGGGACAGGGGGCGGCTACACCTTC
CASSQDFGTGGGYTF
>TRBV2|NA|NA|TRBJ2-2
TGTGCCAGCTCATTCTGGGATGGGACGGGGGAGCTGTTTTTT
CASSFWDGTGELFF
>TRBV27|NA|NA|TRBJ2-3
TGTGCCAGCAGTTACTCGGTGCGAGATACGCAGTATTTT
CASSYSVRDTQYF
>TRBV6-5|NA|NA|TRBJ2-2
TGTGCCAGCAGTTACTGGAGTGCGAACACCGGGGAGCTGTTTTTT
CASSYWSANTGELFF
>TRBV7-6|NA|TRBD1|TRBJ1-5
TGTGCCAGCAGCTTACTCCCGCCAGGGGGTCGCAATCAGCCCCAGCATTTT
CASSLLPPGGRNQPQHF
>TRBV19|NA|TRBD2|TRBJ2-7
TGTGCCAGTAGTTCTTCTAGCGGCCCCTACGAGCAGTACTTC
CASSSSSGPYEQYF
>TRBV6-1|once|TRBD1|TRBJ2-7
TGTGCCAGCGGCAGGGGGATCTCCTACGAGCAGTACTTC
CASGRGISYEQYF
>TRBV18|once|NA|TRBJ2-2
TGTGCCAGCTCACCCCCTAGTTACGCGAACACCGGGGAGCTGTTTTTT
CASSPPSYANTGELFF
>TRBV20-1|few|NA|TRBJ1-3
TGCAGTGCTAGATATGGGAACACCATATATTTT
CSARYGNTIYF
>TRBV4-2|NA|NA|TRBJ2-7
TGTGCCAGCAGCGTTTCCCCTGGGGCAGGGAGAATCAGGAGCGAGCAGTACTTC
CASSVSPGAGRIRSEQYF
>TRBV7-3|NA|TRBD2|TRBJ2-7
TGTGCCAGCAGCTTAACGAGCGGGGGCCACGAGCAGTACTTC
CASSLTSGGHEQYF
>TRBV30|NA|TRBD1|TRBJ2-7
TGTGCCTGGACTCTAACCACAGGGGTAAGCTACGAGCAGTACTTC
CAWTLTTGVSYEQYF